This T cell receptor (beta chain) was profiled in a study of CXCR3-negative and CXCR3-positive naive CD8 T cells. Each TRB cDNA library was prepared by 5' RACE (with UMI labels). TCRdb re-called the 5' RACE reads and catalogs CDR3 proteins one per entry, DNA excluded. Across some 150,000 distinct CDR3 sequences, the top ten clones capture just under 0.5% of the sample. As concerns this clonotype: What it recognizes is unknown.

Overall study findings and caveats: CXCR3-positive naive cells carried more hydrophobic TRB CDR3s than CXCR3-negative naive cells did. Surface CD5 matched across naive subsets, and TRB CDR3 properties served to infer TCR strength. TRBV-TRBJ usage matched between naive CXCR3-negative and CXCR3-positive cells but not between memory cells. Fresh PBMCs were used in most assays, and CXCR3 expression partially decreased after cryopreservation.

The TCR sequence derives from a human donor in good health. Some clones in this sample may be carry-over from other donors' samples. Sequencing was carried out using naive CXCR3+ CD8+ T cells from blood. Subset in this sample: CD45RO-CCR7+CD27+CD95- naive CD8+ T cells expressing CXCR3 (TNR3+).

This CDR3 reads CASSLTNLYTF. The chain links TRBV5-6 to TRBJ1-2. The CDR3 totals 11 residues. The germline V gene has CDR1 SGHDT and CDR2 YYEEEE.